The rows below give T cell receptor beta chains drawn from one sample of a study of blood T cell repertoires in COVID-19. Method: immunoSEQ multiplex PCR; TCRdb's copy keeps in-frame clones and lacks some. The table has about 140,000 clones, more than 75% seen once; the top ten hold less than 7.5%. Sequenced material: PBMCs or T cells enriched from blood (not recorded which). These receptors were taken from a woman between 45 and 65 years old who had recovered from COVID-19. Both conserved end residues are part of each CDR3. The order of the fields is clone size, D gene, V gene, J gene, CDR3 DNA, CDR3 protein. A D gene is named only where the DNA matches it firmly. Only some rows state a clone size, as once, few, many or a class for expanded clones.

>-|-|TRBV6-5|TRBJ1-5
TGTGCCAGCAGTTACCGGGTCAATCAGCCCCAGCATTTT
CASSYRVNQPQHF
>-|-|TRBV2|TRBJ1-3
TGTGCCAGCAGTCACGGTTTCTCTGGAAACACCATATATTTT
CASSHGFSGNTIYF
>many|-|TRBV28|TRBJ1-2
TGTGCCAGCAGACGAGGACAGAACTATGGCTACACCTTC
CASRRGQNYGYTF
>-|-|TRBV21-1|TRBJ2-5
TGTGCCAGCAGCAAAGCCTTTGTCCAGGGGGCTTTGTACCAAGAGACCCAGTACTTC
CASSKAFVQGALYQETQYF
>-|-|TRBV20-1|TRBJ2-7
TGCAGGGCCGGGGGCTCCTACGAGCAGTACTTC
CRAGGSYEQYF
>-|TRBD2|TRBV6-5|TRBJ2-3
TGTGCCACCCGGGACTATTACACAGATACGCAGTATTTT
CATRDYYTDTQYF
>-|-|TRBV19|TRBJ1-2
TGTGCCAGTAATAGACTACCTAACTATGGCTACACCTTC
CASNRLPNYGYTF
>-|-|TRBV11-2|TRBJ1-6
TGTGCCAGCAGCTTAGATGAGTATTCACCCCTCCACTTT
CASSLDEYSPLHF
>once|-|TRBV5-1|TRBJ2-3
TGCGCCACCAATCAAGGGGGGGGCACAGATACGCAGTATTTT
CATNQGGGTDTQYF
>-|TRBD1|TRBV19|TRBJ2-7
TGTGCCAGTAGTGGACAGGGGCCCACCTACGAGCAGTACTTC
CASSGQGPTYEQYF
>-|TRBD1|TRBV7-2|TRBJ1-4
TGTGCCAGCAGCAATCAGGGGGCGGGGGAAAAACTGTTTTTT
CASSNQGAGEKLFF
>-|TRBD1|TRBV24-1|TRBJ2-2
TGTGCCACCAGTGATCTGCCGGGACAGGGGAACACCGGGGAGCTGTTTTTT
CATSDLPGQGNTGELFF
>few|-|TRBV5-1|TRBJ1-2
TGCGCCAGCAGCTTGGCCGGGTCCGAAGACTACACCTTC
CASSLAGSEDYTF
>-|TRBD1|TRBV18|TRBJ2-2
TGTGCCAGCTCACCAACGATAGGAGGACAGGGAAGGGGCACCGGGGAGCTGTTTTTT
CASSPTIGGQGRGTGELFF
>-|-|TRBV11-2|TRBJ2-3
TGTGCCAGCAGCTTAGATTCCCCAGGGAACACAGATACGCAGTATTTT
CASSLDSPGNTDTQYF
>-|-|TRBV5-1|TRBJ2-5
TGCGCCAGCAGCTTGGCTACTAGCCGAGAGACCCAGTACTTC
CASSLATSRETQYF
>-|TRBD1|TRBV2|TRBJ2-3
TGTGCCAGCAGTAGACAGGGTGGTGCAGATACGCAGTATTTT
CASSRQGGADTQYF
>-|TRBD1|TRBV7-2|TRBJ1-1
TGTGCCAGCAGCTTTACAGGGGGCACTGAAGCTTTCTTT
CASSFTGGTEAFF
>-|-|TRBV5-4|TRBJ2-5
TGTGCCAGCAGCTTGGCCGGGGGTCAAGAGACCCAGTACTTC
CASSLAGGQETQYF
>-|-|TRBV18|TRBJ1-2
TGTGCCAGCTCACCTACGCCAGCTAACTATGGCTACACCTTC
CASSPTPANYGYTF
>-|-|TRBV29-1|TRBJ1-2
TGCAGCTCTCGGGGGTTATACGGGGACTACACCTTC
CSSRGLYGDYTF
>-|-|TRBV7-2|TRBJ1-2
TGTGCCAGCAGCTTATATATCTCGGATGGCTACACCTTC
CASSLYISDGYTF
>-|-|TRBV3-1/TRBV3-2|TRBJ1-5
TGTGCCAGCAGCCAACAAAATCAGCCCCAGCATTTT
CASSQQNQPQHF
>few|-|TRBV9|TRBJ1-2
TGTGCCAGCAGCGTAAACTCCGGGACACTTAACTATGGCTACACCTTC
CASSVNSGTLNYGYTF
>-|TRBD1|TRBV5-5|TRBJ1-1
TGTGCCAGCAGCGTCAGTTGGGGGACAGGTATGAACACTGAAGCTTTCTTT
CASSVSWGTGMNTEAFF
>-|TRBD1|TRBV5-1|TRBJ1-2
TGCGCCAGCAGCTTGGGGACAGGTCCCTATGGCTACACCTTC
CASSLGTGPYGYTF
>few|TRBD2|TRBV5-6|TRBJ2-3
TGTGCCAGCAGCTTGGTGGCTAGCGGGGGCCTCCCCCCGCAGTATTTT
CASSLVASGGLPPQYF
>-|-|TRBV28|TRBJ1-2
TGTGCCAGCAGCGCTACCCGGTATGTAGGCTACACCTTC
CASSATRYVGYTF
>-|TRBD1|TRBV7-9|TRBJ1-2
TGTGCCAGCAGCTCGCTAAACCTACAGGGGACCGGCTACACCTTC
CASSSLNLQGTGYTF
>-|-|TRBV4-2|TRBJ1-5
TGTGCCAGCAGCCAACCCGATCAGCCCCAGCATTTT
CASSQPDQPQHF
>-|-|TRBV12-3/TRBV12-4|TRBJ1-5
TGTGCCAGCAGCTCTCGGGGGTTTCCGCCCCAGCATTTT
CASSSRGFPPQHF
>-|-|TRBV2|TRBJ2-1
TGTGCCAGCAGCCTAGACAGATACGACAATGAGCAGTTCTTC
CASSLDRYDNEQFF
>-|TRBD1|TRBV19|TRBJ2-5
TGTGCCAGTAATACCGGGACAGACGAGACCCAGTACTTC
CASNTGTDETQYF
>-|-|TRBV9|TRBJ2-3
TGTGCCAGCAGCGTAGGGGAGAACGGCAATACGCAGTATTTT
CASSVGENGNTQYF
>-|-|TRBV6-4|TRBJ2-1
TGTGCCAGCATACACCCCCCGGGACTTCACCGATACAATGAGCAGTTCTTC
CASIHPPGLHRYNEQFF
>-|TRBD1|TRBV18|TRBJ1-4
TGTGCCAGCTCAGGCCGGGACAGCTCTGAAAAACTGTTTTTT
CASSGRDSSEKLFF
>-|-|TRBV19|TRBJ1-5
TGTGCCAGTAGTATCTTTCAGGGCAGCTATAGCAATCAGCCCCAGCATTTT
CASSIFQGSYSNQPQHF
>-|TRBD1|TRBV15|TRBJ1-2
TGTGCCACCAGCAGGGGGACAGGGTATGGCTACACCTTC
CATSRGTGYGYTF
>-|TRBD1|TRBV7-2|TRBJ2-1
TGTGCCAGCAGCTCTAATCTAGGGGGCGGGCAGTTCTTC
CASSSNLGGGQFF
>-|TRBD2|TRBV5-4|TRBJ2-5
TGTGCCAGCAGCTTCCGGGGAGGGCGGGAGACCCAGTACTTC
CASSFRGGRETQYF
>few|TRBD2|TRBV5-4|TRBJ2-2
TGTGCCAGCAGCACGACTAGCGGGGGGGCTGGAGGGACCGGGGAGCTGTTTTTT
CASSTTSGGAGGTGELFF
>-|TRBD2|TRBV20-1|TRBJ2-2
TGCAGTGCTAGTGCTTCAGGACTAGCGGGGGATAACGGGGAGCTGTTTTTT
CSASASGLAGDNGELFF
>-|-|TRBV7-9|TRBJ1-5
TGTGCCAGCAGCTTAGCACAGGTGGAACCAAATCAGCCCCAGCATTTT
CASSLAQVEPNQPQHF
>-|-|TRBV6-5|TRBJ2-5
TGTGCCAGCAGTTACAAACAGGGAGAGACCCAGTACTTC
CASSYKQGETQYF
>-|TRBD1|TRBV27|TRBJ1-5
TGTGCCAGCAAACCCACAGGGGGCTTTCAGCCCCAGCATTTT
CASKPTGGFQPQHF
>once|-|TRBV5-4|TRBJ2-2
TGTGCCAGCAGCTCCGTGGACAGCGCGAACACCGGGGAGCTGTTTTTT
CASSSVDSANTGELFF
>-|TRBD1|TRBV5-1|TRBJ1-5
TGCGCCAGCAGCCTCACAGGGGGCGGACAGCCCCAGCATTTT
CASSLTGGGQPQHF
>-|-|TRBV4-2|TRBJ1-1
TGTGCCAGCAGCCAAGCGTCGACACTGAACACTGAAGCTTTCTTT
CASSQASTLNTEAFF
>-|TRBD1|TRBV5-5|TRBJ2-7
TGTGCCAGCAGCGTCCGGGACAGGGTCTACGAGCAGTACTTC
CASSVRDRVYEQYF
>-|TRBD1|TRBV9|TRBJ1-5
TGTGCCAGCAGCGCGACAGGGCACAATCAGCCCCAGCATTTT
CASSATGHNQPQHF
>-|-|TRBV11-1|TRBJ1-1
TGTGCCAGCAGAAGGGGCATCGGGAACACTGAAGCTTTCTTT
CASRRGIGNTEAFF
>-|-|TRBV11-2|TRBJ1-1
TGTGCCAGCAGCAGGGGTTACACTGAAGCTTTCTTT
CASSRGYTEAFF
>-|-|TRBV5-1|TRBJ1-6
TGCGCCAGCAAGAAAACCTTAAGCACGAGGGCTGAGTATTCACCCCTCCACTTT
CASKKTLSTRAEYSPLHF
>-|-|TRBV7-2|TRBJ1-5
TGTGCCAGCAGCTTAAGGGGCACGGGAGATCAGCCCCAGCATTTT
CASSLRGTGDQPQHF
>-|-|TRBV5-4|TRBJ2-3
TGTGCCAGCAGCCTGGAATCGGCTGGGGGCGATACGCAGTATTTT
CASSLESAGGDTQYF
>-|-|TRBV29-1|TRBJ1-2
TGCAGCGTTGAAGAGGGACTGACGCGCTCTGGCTACACCTTC
CSVEEGLTRSGYTF
>-|-|TRBV6-5|TRBJ2-1
TGTGCCAGCATGTACAGGGCCTACAATGAGCAGTTCTTC
CASMYRAYNEQFF
>once|-|TRBV6-1|TRBJ2-7
TGTGCCAGCAGTGAGCTACTAAAAGGCCTCTCCTACGAGCAGTACTTC
CASSELLKGLSYEQYF